This T cell receptor beta chain was recovered during a study of shared clonotypes between healthy human individuals. Study-level background: CD4 naive cells filled three plates per donor, CD4 memory three, CD8 naive two and CD8 memory one.

The authors ran the assay at deep level. The assay was immunoSEQ multiplex PCR, and TCRdb's table has in-frame clones only and misses some. This sample has millions of clones, with 85% to 95% found just once. Study-level points and caveats: Larger estimated richness was generally seen in naive subsets than in memory subsets. Among donors, sharing of clonotypes was expected to be affected by sequencing depth.

Naive CD8 cells comprised CD45RO-negative, CCR7-positively selected cells, excluding terminally differentiated effector memory CD45RA+ cells. This clone was counted between two and nine times. Its cognate antigen is unknown. Other DNA sequences of this sample code for an identical CDR3. The CDR3 is 13 residues long. CDR1 and CDR2 (germline): LNHNV, YYDKDF (reference sequence). V was clipped by 0 bases and J by 8 bases; unmatched bases: 0. This chain uses TRBV15 with TRBJ1-4, with TRBD1 identical over 7 bases. The receptor was derived from a young man in good health. The sequenced material came from naive CD8+ T cells sorted from blood. DNA of the CDR3: TGTGCCACCAGCAGAGACAGGGGGGAAAAACTGTTTTTT. Its translation: CATSRDRGEKLFF.